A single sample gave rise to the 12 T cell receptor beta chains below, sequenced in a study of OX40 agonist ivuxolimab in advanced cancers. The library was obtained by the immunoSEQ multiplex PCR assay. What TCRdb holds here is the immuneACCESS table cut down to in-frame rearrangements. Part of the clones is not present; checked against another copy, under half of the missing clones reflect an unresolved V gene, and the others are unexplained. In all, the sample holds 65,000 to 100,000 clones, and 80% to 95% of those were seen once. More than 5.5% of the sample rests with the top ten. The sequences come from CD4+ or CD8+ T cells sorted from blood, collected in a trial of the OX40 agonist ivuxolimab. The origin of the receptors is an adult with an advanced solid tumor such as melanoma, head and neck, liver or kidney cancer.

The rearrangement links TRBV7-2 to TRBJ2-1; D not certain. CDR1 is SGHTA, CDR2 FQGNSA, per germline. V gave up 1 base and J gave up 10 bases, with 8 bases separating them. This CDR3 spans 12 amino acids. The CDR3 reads CASSLVLGEQFF. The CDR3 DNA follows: TGTGCCAGCAGCTTAGTTCTGGGGGAGCAGTTCTTC.

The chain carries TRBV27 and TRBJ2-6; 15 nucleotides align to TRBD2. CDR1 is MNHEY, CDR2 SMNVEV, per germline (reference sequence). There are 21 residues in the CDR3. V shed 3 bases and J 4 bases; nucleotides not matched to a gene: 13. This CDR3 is CASSLGTSGRPRLRGANVLTF. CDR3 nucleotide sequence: TGTGCCAGCAGTTTGGGGACTAGCGGGAGGCCCCGGTTGAGAGGGGCCAACGTCCTGACTTTC.

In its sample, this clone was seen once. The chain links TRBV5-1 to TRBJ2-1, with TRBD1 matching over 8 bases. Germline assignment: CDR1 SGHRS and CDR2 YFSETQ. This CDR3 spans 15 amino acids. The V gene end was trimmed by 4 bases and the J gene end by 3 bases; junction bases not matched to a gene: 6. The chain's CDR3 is CASSPSGGSYNEQFF. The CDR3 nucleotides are TGCGCCAGCAGCCCGTCAGGGGGCAGCTACAATGAGCAGTTCTTC.

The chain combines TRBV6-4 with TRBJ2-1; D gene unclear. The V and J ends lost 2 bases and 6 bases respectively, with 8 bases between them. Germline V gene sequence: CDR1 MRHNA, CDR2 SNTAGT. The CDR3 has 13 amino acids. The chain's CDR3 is CASSDVQLNEQFF. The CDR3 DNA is TGTGCCAGCAGTGACGTCCAGCTCAATGAGCAGTTCTTC.

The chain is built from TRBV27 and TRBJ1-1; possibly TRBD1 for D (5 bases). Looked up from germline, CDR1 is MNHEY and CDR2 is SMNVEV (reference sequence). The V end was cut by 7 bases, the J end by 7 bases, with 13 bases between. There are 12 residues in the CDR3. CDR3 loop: CASIVPGGEAFF. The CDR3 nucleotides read TGTGCCAGCATAGTTCCGGGGGGTGAAGCTTTCTTT.

CDR3 nucleotides: TGTGCCAGTAGTATAGATCATGAATATACTCACAACGTCCTGACTTTC. Protein sequence: CASSIDHEYTHNVLTF. The V call is TRBV19, the J call TRBJ2-6, with no clear D. Per the germline V gene, CDR1 is LNHDA and CDR2 is SQIVND (reference sequence). V lost 0 bases and J lost 9, with 15 bases in between. The CDR3 is 16 amino acids.

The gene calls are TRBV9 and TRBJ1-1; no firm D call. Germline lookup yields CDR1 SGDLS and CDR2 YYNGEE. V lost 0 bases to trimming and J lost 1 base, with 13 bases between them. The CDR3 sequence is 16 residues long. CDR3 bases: TGTGCCAGCAGCGTAGGTTTCGTCCAGACGAACACTGAAGCTTTCTTT. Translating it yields CASSVGFVQTNTEAFF.

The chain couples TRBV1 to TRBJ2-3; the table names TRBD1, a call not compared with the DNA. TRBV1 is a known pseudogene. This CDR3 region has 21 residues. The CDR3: CTSSQLTSRTWDTWGTDTQYF. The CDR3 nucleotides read TGCACCAGCAGCCAATTAACCTCGCGGACCTGGGACACCTGGGGCACAGATACGCAGTATTTT.

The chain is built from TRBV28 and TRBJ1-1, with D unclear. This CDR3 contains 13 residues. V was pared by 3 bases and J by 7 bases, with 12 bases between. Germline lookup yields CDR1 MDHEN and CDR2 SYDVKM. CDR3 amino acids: CASSFPARGEAFF. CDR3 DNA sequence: TGTGCCAGCAGTTTCCCCGCCAGAGGTGAAGCTTTCTTT. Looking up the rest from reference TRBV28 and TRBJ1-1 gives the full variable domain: DVKVTQSSRYLVKRTGEKVFLECVQDMDHENMFWYRQDPGLGLRLIYFSYDVKMKEKGDIPEGYSVSREKKERFSLILESASTNQTSMYLCASSFPARGEAFFGQGTRLTVV.

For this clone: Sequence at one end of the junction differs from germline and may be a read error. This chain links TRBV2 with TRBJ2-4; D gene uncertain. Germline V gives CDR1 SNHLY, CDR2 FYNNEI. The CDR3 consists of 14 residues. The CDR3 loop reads CASSVVLVGSDLDF. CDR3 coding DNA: TGTGCCAGCAGTGTGGTTCTGGTTGGGTCTGACCTTGACTTC.

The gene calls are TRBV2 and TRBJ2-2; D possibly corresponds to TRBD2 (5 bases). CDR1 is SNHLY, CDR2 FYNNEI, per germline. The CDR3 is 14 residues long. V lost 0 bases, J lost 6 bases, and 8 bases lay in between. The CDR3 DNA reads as TGTGCCAGCAGTGAAGCGCGGCGGGCCGGGGAGCTGTTTTTT. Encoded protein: CASSEARRAGELFF.

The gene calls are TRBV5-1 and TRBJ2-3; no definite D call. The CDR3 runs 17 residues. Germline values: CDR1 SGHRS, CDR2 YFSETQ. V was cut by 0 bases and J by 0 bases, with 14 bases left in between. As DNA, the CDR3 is TGCGCCAGCAGCTTGGATGGCGGTTCGTCTAGCACAGATACGCAGTATTTT. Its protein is CASSLDGGSSSTDTQYF.